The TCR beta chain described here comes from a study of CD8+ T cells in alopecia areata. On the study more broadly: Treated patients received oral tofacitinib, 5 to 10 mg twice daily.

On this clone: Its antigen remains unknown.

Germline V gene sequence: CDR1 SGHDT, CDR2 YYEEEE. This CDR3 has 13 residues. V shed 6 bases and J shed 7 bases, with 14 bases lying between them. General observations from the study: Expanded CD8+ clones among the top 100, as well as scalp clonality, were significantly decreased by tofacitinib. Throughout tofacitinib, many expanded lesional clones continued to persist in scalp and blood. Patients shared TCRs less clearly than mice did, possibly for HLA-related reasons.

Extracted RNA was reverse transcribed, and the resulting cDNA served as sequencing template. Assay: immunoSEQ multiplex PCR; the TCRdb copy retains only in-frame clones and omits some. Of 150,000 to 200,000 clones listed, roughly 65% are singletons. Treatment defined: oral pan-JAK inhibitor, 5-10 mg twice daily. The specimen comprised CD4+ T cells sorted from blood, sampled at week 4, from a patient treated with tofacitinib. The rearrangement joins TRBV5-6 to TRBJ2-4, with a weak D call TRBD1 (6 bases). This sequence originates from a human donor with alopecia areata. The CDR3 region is CASTSGVHNIQYF. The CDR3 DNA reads TGTGCCAGCACATCAGGGGTTCACAACATTCAGTACTTC.